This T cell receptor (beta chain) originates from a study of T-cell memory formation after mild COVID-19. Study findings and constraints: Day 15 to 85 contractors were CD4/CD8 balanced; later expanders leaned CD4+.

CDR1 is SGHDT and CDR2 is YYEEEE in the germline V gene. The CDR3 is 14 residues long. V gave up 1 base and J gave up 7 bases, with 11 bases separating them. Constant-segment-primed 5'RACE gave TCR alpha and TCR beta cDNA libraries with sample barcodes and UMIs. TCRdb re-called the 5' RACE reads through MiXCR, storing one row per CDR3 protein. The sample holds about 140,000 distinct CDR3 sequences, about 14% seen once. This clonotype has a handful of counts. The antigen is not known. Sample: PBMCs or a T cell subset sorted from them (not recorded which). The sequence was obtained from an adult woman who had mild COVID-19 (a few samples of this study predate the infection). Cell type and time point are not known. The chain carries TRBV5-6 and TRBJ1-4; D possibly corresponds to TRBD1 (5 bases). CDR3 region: CASSLNLRGEKLFF. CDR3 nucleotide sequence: TGTGCCAGCAGCTTGAATTTGAGGGGTGAAAAACTGTTTTTT.